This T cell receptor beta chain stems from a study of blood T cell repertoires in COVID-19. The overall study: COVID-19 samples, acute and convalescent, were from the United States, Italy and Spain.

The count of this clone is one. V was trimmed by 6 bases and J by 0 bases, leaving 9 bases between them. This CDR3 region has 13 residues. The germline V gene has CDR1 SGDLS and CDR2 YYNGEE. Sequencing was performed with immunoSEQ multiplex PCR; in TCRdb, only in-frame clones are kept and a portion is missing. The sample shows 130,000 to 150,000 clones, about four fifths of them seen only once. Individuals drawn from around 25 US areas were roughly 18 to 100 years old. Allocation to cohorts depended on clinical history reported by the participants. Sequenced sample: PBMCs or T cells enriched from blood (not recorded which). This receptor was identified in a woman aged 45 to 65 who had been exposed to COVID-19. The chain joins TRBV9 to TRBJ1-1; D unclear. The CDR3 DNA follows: TGTGCCAGCACCCGTACACTGAACACTGAAGCTTTCTTT. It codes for CASTRTLNTEAFF.